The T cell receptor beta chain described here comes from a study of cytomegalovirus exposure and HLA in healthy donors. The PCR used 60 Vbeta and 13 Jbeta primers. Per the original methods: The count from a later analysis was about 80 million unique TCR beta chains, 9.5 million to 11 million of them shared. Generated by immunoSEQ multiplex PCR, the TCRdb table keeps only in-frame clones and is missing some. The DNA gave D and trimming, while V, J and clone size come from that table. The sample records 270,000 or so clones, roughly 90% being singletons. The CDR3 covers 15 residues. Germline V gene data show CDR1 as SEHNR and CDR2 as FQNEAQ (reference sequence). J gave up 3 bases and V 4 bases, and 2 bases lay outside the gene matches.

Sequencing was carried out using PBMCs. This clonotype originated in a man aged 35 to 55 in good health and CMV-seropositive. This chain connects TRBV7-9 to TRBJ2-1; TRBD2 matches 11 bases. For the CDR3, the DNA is TGTGCCAGCAGCTCGGGACTAGCGGTCTACAATGAGCAGTTCTTC. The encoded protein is CASSSGLAVYNEQFF.